The 17 T cell receptor beta chains given below trace back to one sample, sequenced in a study of blood T cells in healthy people across ages (dated by TCRdb to between 2014 and 2016). The library was produced with 5' RACE. The sequencing machine was an Illumina HiSeq 2500. A second PCR of about 7 to 12 cycles was performed with a sample-barcoded 5' primer and a J-beta primer mix. The public reads were reanalyzed by TCRdb: fastp trimming at Q25, MiXCR alignment, in-frame beta chains only. Identical CDR3 proteins give one entry, which carries the most common genes and DNA. The sample includes about 780,000 distinct CDR3 sequences, with about 47% observed a single time. The ten largest clones represent around a sixth of the sample. Sample: blood. The origin of the receptors is a man aged 80 or over in good health.

This clonotype was found a few times. This sequence joins TRBV7-9 and TRBJ2-1; 9 bases are a match to TRBD2. The CDR3 contains 14 residues. Germline V lookup: CDR1 SEHNR, CDR2 FQNEAQ (reference sequence). Trimming at V came to 5 bases and at J to 12 bases, leaving 11 bases not matched to a gene. In DNA, the CDR3 is TGTGCCAGCAGCCAGGGACTAGCTTCTTCGTCGCAGTTCTTC. This sequence encodes CASSQGLASSSQFF.

Turning to this clonotype: A much more abundant neighbour one base away suggests this may be a read error. This chain links TRBV28 with TRBJ2-5; 12 positions agree with TRBD2. After removal of 8 bases from V and 4 bases from J, the junction contained 11 bases not matched to a gene. The CDR3 is 16 amino acids. In germline, CDR1 is MDHEN, CDR2 SYDVKM. Written as DNA, the CDR3 is TGTGCCAGCGGTCAATCGACTAGCGGGAGATCAGAGACCCAGTACTTC. It is translated as CASGQSTSGRSETQYF.

With respect to this clonotype: A single base separates this from a much larger clone, so it may be a read error. The rearrangement joins TRBV5-4 to TRBJ2-3; perhaps TRBD2 as D (5 bases). The CDR3 contains 18 residues. Germline lookup yields CDR1 SGHNT and CDR2 YYREEE (reference sequence). The CDR3 DNA reads as TGTGCCAGCAGCTTGGGTCTTCGGACTTTGAGGAGCACAGATATGCAGTATTTT. This gives the protein CASSLGLRTLRSTDMQYF.

This clonotype appeared many times. The chain carries TRBV29-1 and TRBJ2-3; 10 bases map to TRBD2. The CDR3 covers 15 residues. The trim removed 5 bases at V and 2 bases at J, leaving 7 bases unmatched. Per the germline V gene, CDR1 is SQVTM and CDR2 is ANQGSEA. CDR3 in amino acids: CSVQWLAGDTDTQYF. CDR3 in DNA: TGCAGCGTTCAATGGCTAGCGGGAGACACAGATACGCAGTATTTT.

In this sample, this clonotype turned up a few times. This sequence joins TRBV7-3 and TRBJ1-1; TRBD1 matches at 7 bases. Germline loops: CDR1 SGHTA, CDR2 FQGTGA. The CDR3 extends over 14 amino acids. Losses at the gene ends were 6 bases for V and 4 bases for J; bases not matched to a gene: 8. For the CDR3, the DNA is TGTGCCAGCAGGCGCGACAGGGAATCCACTGAAGCTTTCTTT. Protein sequence: CASRRDRESTEAFF.

In its sample, this clonotype was seen many times. The chain is built from TRBV28 and TRBJ1-5; 7 nucleotides line up with TRBD1. V was pared by 11 bases and J by 1 base, with 5 bases of the junction left unmatched. The CDR3 totals 13 residues. CDR1 and CDR2 from the germline V gene are MDHEN and SYDVKM. The CDR3 bases are TGTGCCGAGGGGGCAGCAAGCAATCAGCCCCAGCATTTT. Its translation is CAEGAASNQPQHF.

The genes are TRBV4-3 and TRBJ1-4; D may be TRBD1 (5 bases). In germline, CDR1 is LGHNA, CDR2 YSLEER. V was shortened by 0 bases and J by 8 bases, with 13 bases between the two germline ends. The CDR3 is 15 amino acids. DNA of the CDR3: TGCGCCAGCAGCCAAGATCCGGGGGGTTGGGAAAAACTGTTTTTT. Amino acid sequence: CASSQDPGGWEKLFF.

This chain connects TRBV7-2 to TRBJ2-2, with a tentative D call TRBD2 (6 bases). The CDR3 runs 14 residues. V was pared by 5 bases and J by 3 bases, with 10 bases between. From germline, CDR1 is SGHTA and CDR2 FQGNSA. The CDR3 DNA reads as TGTGCCAGCAGCCTGGGACTTGACACCGGGGAGCTGTTTTTT. Its translation: CASSLGLDTGELFF.

This clonotype came up a few times. This chain connects TRBV28 to TRBJ2-1; D perhaps matches TRBD1 (7 bases). Germline CDR1 MDHEN, CDR2 SYDVKM. This CDR3 spans 15 amino acids. Trimming removed 6 bases at V and 6 bases at J, with 18 bases between. CDR3 amino acids: CASRLGGQGGNEQFF. The CDR3 DNA follows: TGTGCCAGCAGGTTAGGGGGGCAGGGGGGCAATGAGCAGTTCTTC.

Details on this clonotype: A clone one base away is much larger, so this may be a read error. The chain carries TRBV29-1 and TRBJ1-2; TRBD1 might be the D (6 bases). V shed 3 bases and J shed 7 bases, with 18 bases lying between them. The V gene's germline CDR1 is SQVTM and CDR2 ANQGSEA. CDR3 length: 14 residues. CDR3 sequence (DNA): TGCAGCGTTGACCGCAGGGAGGGGGTGCGTGGCTACACCTTC. Encoded protein: CSVDRREGVRGYTF.

The V call is TRBV12-3 or TRBV12-4, the J call TRBJ1-1; perhaps TRBD1 as D (5 bases). The CDR3 totals 13 residues. V was pared by 8 bases and J by 5 bases, with 15 bases between. The CDR3 loop is CASSRGSRTEAFF. The CDR3 region has the DNA TGTGCCAGCTCTCGGGGGTCTCGGACTGAAGCTTTCTTT.

This clonotype occurred many times. The chain couples TRBV7-9 to TRBJ1-2; D ambiguous. Germline V CDR1 and CDR2: SEHNR, FQNEAQ (reference sequence). Trimming removed 0 bases from V and 4 bases from J, with 12 bases in between. The CDR3 is 15 residues long. The CDR3 DNA is TGTGCCAGCAGCTTAGCGCCGGGTGGACCCTATGGCTACACCTTC. As protein: CASSLAPGGPYGYTF.

The sample holds many counts of this clonotype. The V gene is TRBV12-3 or TRBV12-4, the J gene TRBJ2-5, with 8 bases identical to TRBD1. The CDR3 runs 14 residues. V gave up 5 bases and J gave up 2 bases; unmatched junction bases: 4. The CDR3, as DNA: TGTGCCAGCAGTAATCAGGGGGCGCAAGAGACCCAGTACTTC. Amino acids: CASSNQGAQETQYF.

This clonotype was counted between two and nine times. This rearrangement joins TRBV5-1 to TRBJ2-1; TRBD1 might be the D (5 bases). CDR1 and CDR2 (germline): SGHRS, YFSETQ. Trimming stripped 0 bases from V and 7 bases from J, with 14 bases between. This CDR3 is 15 amino acids long. The CDR3 coding sequence is TGCGCCAGCAGCTTGGAAGGGGCCTTGACGAATGAGCAGTTCTTC. Translating it yields CASSLEGALTNEQFF.

This clonotype has just a few counts. This chain joins TRBV7-2 and TRBJ1-5, with TRBD1 matching over 7 bases. The CDR3 runs 15 residues. Per the germline V gene, CDR1 is SGHTA and CDR2 is FQGNSA. V trimming: 5 bases; J trimming: 3 bases; junction bases outside the gene matches: 7. The CDR3 sequence is CASSADRVPNQPQHF. CDR3 sequence (DNA): TGTGCCAGCAGCGCAGACAGGGTACCCAATCAGCCCCAGCATTTT.

This chain links TRBV4-1 with TRBJ2-3; 7 positions match TRBD2. The CDR3 sequence is 15 residues long. The V segment lost 2 bases and the J segment 4 bases; nucleotides outside the gene matches: 6. CDR1 and CDR2 from the germline V gene are MGHRA and YSYEKL. The CDR3 sequence: CASSQWAGASDTQYF. CDR3 nucleotides: TGCGCCAGCAGCCAATGGGCGGGAGCTTCAGATACGCAGTATTTT.

This chain joins TRBV12-3 or TRBV12-4 and TRBJ1-6; the D gene is possibly TRBD1 (6 bases). The CDR3 runs 13 residues. V shed 3 bases and J shed 10 bases, with 10 bases lying between them. DNA for the CDR3: TGTGCCAGCAGTTTCAGGGGACGGTCACCCCTCCACTTT. It is translated as CASSFRGRSPLHF.